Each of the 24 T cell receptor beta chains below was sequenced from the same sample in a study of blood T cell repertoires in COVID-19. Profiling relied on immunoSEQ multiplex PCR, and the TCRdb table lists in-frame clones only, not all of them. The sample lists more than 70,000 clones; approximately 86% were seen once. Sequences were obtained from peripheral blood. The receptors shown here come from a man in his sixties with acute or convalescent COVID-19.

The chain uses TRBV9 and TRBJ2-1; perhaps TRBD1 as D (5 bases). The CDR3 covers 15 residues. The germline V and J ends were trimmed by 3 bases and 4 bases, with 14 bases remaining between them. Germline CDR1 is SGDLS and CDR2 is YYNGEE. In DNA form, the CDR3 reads TGTGCCAGCAGCGAGGGGTTAGGAGAATACAATGAGCAGTTCTTC. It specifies CASSEGLGEYNEQFF.

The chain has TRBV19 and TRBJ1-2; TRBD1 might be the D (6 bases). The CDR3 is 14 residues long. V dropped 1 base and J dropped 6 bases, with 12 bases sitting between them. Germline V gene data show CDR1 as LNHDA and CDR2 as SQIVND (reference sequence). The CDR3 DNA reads TGTGCCAGTAGTATAGCGCAGGGGAGGGATGGCTACACCTTC. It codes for CASSIAQGRDGYTF.

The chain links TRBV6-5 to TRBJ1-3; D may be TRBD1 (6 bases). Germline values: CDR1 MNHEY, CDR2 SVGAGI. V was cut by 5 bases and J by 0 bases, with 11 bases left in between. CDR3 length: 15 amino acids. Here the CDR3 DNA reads TGTGCCAGCAGTCGCGGACAGACCTCTGGAAACACCATATATTTT. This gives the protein CASSRGQTSGNTIYF.

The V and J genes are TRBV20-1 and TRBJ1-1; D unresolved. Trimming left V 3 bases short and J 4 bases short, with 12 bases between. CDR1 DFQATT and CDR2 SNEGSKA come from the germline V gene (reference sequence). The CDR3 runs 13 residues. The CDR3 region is CSASTNLGTEAFF. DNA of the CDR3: TGCAGTGCTAGTACTAACCTGGGCACTGAAGCTTTCTTT.

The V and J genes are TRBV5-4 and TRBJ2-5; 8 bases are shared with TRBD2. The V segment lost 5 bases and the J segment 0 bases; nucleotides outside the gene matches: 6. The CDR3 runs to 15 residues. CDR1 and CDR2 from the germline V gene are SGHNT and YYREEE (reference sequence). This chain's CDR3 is CASRKSLADQETQYF. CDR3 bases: TGTGCCAGCAGGAAATCACTAGCGGACCAAGAGACCCAGTACTTC.

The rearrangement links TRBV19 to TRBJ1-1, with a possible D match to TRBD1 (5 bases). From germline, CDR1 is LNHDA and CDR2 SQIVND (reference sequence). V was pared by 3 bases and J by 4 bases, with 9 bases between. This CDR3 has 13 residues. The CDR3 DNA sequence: TGTGCCAGTAGTATGCAGGGCGGCACTGAAGCTTTCTTT. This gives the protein CASSMQGGTEAFF.

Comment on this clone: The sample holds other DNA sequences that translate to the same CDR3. The CDR3 loop is CASSVAQGANNSPLHF. CDR3 nucleotides: TGTGCCAGCAGCGTAGCACAGGGGGCAAATAATTCACCCCTCCACTTT. The chain combines TRBV9 with TRBJ1-6; 9 nucleotides line up with TRBD1. CDR1 is SGDLS and CDR2 is YYNGEE in the germline V gene. This CDR3 has 16 amino acids. V shed 0 bases, J shed 5 bases, and the junction held 3 bases outside the gene matches.

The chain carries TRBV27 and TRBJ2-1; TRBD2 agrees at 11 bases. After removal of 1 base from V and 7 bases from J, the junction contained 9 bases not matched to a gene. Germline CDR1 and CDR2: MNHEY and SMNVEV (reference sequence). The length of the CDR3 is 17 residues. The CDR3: CASSLYFLAGGRNEQFF. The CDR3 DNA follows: TGTGCCAGCAGTTTATATTTCTTAGCGGGAGGGCGGAATGAGCAGTTCTTC.

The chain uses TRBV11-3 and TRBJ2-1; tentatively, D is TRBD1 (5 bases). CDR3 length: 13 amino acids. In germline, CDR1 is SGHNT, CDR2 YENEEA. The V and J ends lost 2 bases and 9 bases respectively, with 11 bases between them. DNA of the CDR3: TGTGCCAGCAGCTTACGGAAGGACATTGAGCAGTTCTTC. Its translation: CASSLRKDIEQFF.

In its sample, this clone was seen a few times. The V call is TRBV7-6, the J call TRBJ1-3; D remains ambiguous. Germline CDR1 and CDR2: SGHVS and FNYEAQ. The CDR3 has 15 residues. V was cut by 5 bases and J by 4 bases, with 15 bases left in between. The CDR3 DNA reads TGTGCCAGCAGCCCGGTAGCGTTGTCCGGAAACACCATATATTTT. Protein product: CASSPVALSGNTIYF.

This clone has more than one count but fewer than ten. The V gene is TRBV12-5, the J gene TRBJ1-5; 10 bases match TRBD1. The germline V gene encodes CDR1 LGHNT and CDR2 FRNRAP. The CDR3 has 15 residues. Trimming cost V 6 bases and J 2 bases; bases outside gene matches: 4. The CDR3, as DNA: TGTGCTAGTGGACCCGGGACAGGGGGCAATCAGCCCCAGCATTTT. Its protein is CASGPGTGGNQPQHF.

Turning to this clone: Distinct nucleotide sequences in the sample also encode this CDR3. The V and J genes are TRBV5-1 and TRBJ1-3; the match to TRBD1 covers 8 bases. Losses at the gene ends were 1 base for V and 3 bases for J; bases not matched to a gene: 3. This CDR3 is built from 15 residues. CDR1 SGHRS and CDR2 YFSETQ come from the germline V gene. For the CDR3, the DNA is TGCGCCAGCAGCTTGAGACAGGGGAGTGGAAACACCATATATTTT. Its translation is CASSLRQGSGNTIYF.

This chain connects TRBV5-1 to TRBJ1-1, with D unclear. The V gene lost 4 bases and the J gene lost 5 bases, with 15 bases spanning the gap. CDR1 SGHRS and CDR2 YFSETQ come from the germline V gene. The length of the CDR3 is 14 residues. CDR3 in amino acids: CASSGALLNTEAFF. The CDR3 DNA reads TGCGCCAGCAGCGGAGCCCTTTTAAATACTGAAGCTTTCTTT. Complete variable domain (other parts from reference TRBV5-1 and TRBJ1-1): KAGVTQTPRYLIKTRGQQVTLSCSPISGHRSVSWYQQTPGQGLQFLFEYFSETQRNKGNFPGRFSGRQFSNSRSEMNVSTLELGDSALYLCASSGALLNTEAFFGQGTRLTVV.

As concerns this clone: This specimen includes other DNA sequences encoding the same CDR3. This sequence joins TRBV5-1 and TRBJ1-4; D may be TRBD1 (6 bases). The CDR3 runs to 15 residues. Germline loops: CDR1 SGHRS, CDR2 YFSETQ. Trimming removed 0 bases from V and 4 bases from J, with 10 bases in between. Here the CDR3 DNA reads TGCGCCAGCAGCTTGGCAGGGGCGAATAATGAAAAACTGTTTTTT. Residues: CASSLAGANNEKLFF.

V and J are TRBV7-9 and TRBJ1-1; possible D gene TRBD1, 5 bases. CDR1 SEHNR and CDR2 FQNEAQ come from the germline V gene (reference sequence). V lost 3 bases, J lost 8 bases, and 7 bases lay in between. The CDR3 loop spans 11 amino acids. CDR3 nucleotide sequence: TGTGCCAGCAGCTTGACAGAAGAAGCTTTCTTT. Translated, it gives CASSLTEEAFF.

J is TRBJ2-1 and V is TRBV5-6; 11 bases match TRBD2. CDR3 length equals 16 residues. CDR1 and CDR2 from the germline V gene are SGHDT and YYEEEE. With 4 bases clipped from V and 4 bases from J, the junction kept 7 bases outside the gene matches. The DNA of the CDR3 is TGTGCCAGCAGCAGCGGGACTAGCGGAAGATACAATGAGCAGTTCTTC. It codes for CASSSGTSGRYNEQFF.

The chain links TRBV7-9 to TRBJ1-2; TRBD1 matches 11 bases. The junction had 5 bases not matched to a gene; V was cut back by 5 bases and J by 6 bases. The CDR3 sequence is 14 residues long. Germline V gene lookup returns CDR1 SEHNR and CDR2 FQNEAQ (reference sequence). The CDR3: CASSGWDRGNGYTF. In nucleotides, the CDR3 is TGTGCCAGCAGCGGCTGGGACAGGGGGAATGGCTACACCTTC.

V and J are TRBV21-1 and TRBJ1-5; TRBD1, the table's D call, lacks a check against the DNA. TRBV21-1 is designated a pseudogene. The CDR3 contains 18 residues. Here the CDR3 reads CASSKAIEGQDGNQPQHF. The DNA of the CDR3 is TGTGCCAGCAGCAAAGCGATAGAGGGACAAGATGGCAATCAGCCCCAGCATTTT.

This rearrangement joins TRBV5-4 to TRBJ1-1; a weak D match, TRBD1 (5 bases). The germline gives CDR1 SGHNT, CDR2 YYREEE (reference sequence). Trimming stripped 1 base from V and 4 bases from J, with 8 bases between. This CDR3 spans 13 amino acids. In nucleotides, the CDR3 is TGTGCCAGCAGCTTGCAGGGTTCCACTGAAGCTTTCTTT. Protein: CASSLQGSTEAFF.

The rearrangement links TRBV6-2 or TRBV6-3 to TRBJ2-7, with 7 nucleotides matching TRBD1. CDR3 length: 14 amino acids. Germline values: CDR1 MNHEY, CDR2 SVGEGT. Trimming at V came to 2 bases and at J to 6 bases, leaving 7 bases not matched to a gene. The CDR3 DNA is TGTGCCAGCAGTTACCCCTGGGACAGCCGCGAGCAGTACTTC. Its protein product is CASSYPWDSREQYF.

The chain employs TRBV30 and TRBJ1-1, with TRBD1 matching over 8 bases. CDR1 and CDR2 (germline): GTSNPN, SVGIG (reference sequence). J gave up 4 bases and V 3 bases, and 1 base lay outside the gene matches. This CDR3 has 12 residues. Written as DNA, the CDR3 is TGTGCCTGGAGGGACAGGGTCACTGAAGCTTTCTTT. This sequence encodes CAWRDRVTEAFF.

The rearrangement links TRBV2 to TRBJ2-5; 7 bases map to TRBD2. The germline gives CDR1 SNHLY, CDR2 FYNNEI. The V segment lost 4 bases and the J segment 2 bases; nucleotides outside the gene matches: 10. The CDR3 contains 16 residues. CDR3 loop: CASSGGRGTKQETQYF. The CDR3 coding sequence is TGTGCCAGCAGTGGGGGGAGAGGGACTAAACAAGAGACCCAGTACTTC.

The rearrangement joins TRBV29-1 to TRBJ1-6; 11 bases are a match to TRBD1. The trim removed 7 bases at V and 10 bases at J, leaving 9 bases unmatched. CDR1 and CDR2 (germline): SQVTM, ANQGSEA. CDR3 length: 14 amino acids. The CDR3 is CSARDRGVLSPLHF. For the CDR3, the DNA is TGCAGCGCTCGGGACAGGGGGGTATTGTCACCCCTCCACTTT.

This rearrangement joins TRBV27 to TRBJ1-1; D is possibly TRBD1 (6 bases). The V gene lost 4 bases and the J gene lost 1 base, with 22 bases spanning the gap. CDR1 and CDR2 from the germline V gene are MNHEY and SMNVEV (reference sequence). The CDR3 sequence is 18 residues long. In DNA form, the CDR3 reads TGTGCCAGCAGTTCCCGCCAAAGACTGACAGGAGCGAACACTGAAGCTTTCTTT. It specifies CASSSRQRLTGANTEAFF.